These 19 T cell receptor beta chains originate from one sample sequenced in a study of T cell changes during pregnancy in multiple sclerosis. Assay used: immunoSEQ multiplex PCR; TCRdb lists only in-frame clones, some missing. The sample has fewer than 60,000 clones, about 91% seen once. Sequenced here: peripheral blood, sampled after pregnancy. Receptor source: a female donor in good health, enrolled as a control in a pregnancy study.

This clone was seen only once. The chain joins TRBV7-2 to TRBJ1-5, with D uncertain. Trimming shortened V by 5 bases and J by 5 bases, and 19 bases separated the two germline ends. CDR1 SGHTA and CDR2 FQGNSA come from the germline V gene. This CDR3 has 16 amino acids. CDR3 DNA sequence: TGTGCCAGCAGCCGCCACGGCCGGGGTGCAGATCAGCCCCAGCATTTT. Translated, it gives CASSRHGRGADQPQHF. The full variable domain, completed using reference TRBV7-2 and TRBJ1-5, is GAGVSQSPSNKVTEKGKDVELRCDPISGHTALYWYRQSLGQGLEFLIYFQGNSAPDKSGLPSDRFSAERTGGSVSTLTIQRTQQEDSAVYLCASSRHGRGADQPQHFGDGTRLSIL.

This clone appeared a few times. The chain combines TRBV7-9 with TRBJ1-1; 8 bases map to TRBD1. The V gene end was trimmed by 4 bases and the J gene end by 4 bases; junction bases not matched to a gene: 5. The CDR3 length is 14 residues. Germline CDR1 reads SEHNR; CDR2 reads FQNEAQ (reference sequence). The CDR3 reads CASSSQGAGTEAFF. CDR3 nucleotides: TGTGCCAGCAGCTCCCAGGGGGCAGGCACTGAAGCTTTCTTT.

The chain recombines TRBV27 with TRBJ2-3, with a weak D call TRBD2 (5 bases). The CDR3 totals 14 residues. The V gene's germline CDR1 is MNHEY and CDR2 SMNVEV (reference sequence). V gave up 3 bases and J gave up 6 bases, with 13 bases separating them. CDR3 coding DNA: TGTGCCAGCAGTTTGGCGTCTTCGGGGGATACGCAGTATTTT. Its translation is CASSLASSGDTQYF.

The CDR3, as DNA: TGTGCCAGCAGCACCCGGACTAGTCCGAGCCCCGAGCAGTACTTC. This encodes CASSTRTSPSPEQYF. V usage is TRBV7-2 and J usage is TRBJ2-7; 7 bases agree with TRBD2. The V gene's germline CDR1 is SGHTA and CDR2 FQGNSA. With V trimmed by 5 bases and J by 6 bases, 13 bases remained unmatched. The CDR3 runs 15 residues.

The genes are TRBV9 and TRBJ2-5; TRBD1 matches at 9 bases. This CDR3 is built from 13 residues. Per germline, CDR1 SGDLS and CDR2 YYNGEE. J was trimmed by 9 bases and V by 3 bases; bases with no gene match: 6. CDR3 DNA: TGTGCCAGCAGCGGACAGGGGGAAGGGCCCCAGTACTTC. Translating gives CASSGQGEGPQYF.

This clone was seen only once. This chain uses TRBV19 with TRBJ1-2; tentatively, D is TRBD1 (5 bases). V dropped 6 bases and J dropped 8 bases, with 13 bases sitting between them. This CDR3 region has 12 residues. Germline V lookup: CDR1 LNHDA, CDR2 SQIVND (reference sequence). The CDR3 reads CASRPGERGYTF. The CDR3 nucleotides are TGTGCCAGTAGGCCGGGGGAGAGGGGCTACACCTTC.

The CDR3 loop reads CAISRLAGVRHEQYF. In DNA form, the CDR3 reads TGTGCCATCAGTCGACTAGCGGGAGTTCGGCACGAGCAGTACTTC. The chain has TRBV10-3 and TRBJ2-7, with TRBD2 identical over 12 bases. V shed 5 bases, J shed 5 bases, and the junction held 7 bases outside the gene matches. The CDR3 contains 15 residues. Per the germline V gene, CDR1 is ENHRY and CDR2 is SYGVKD.

The chain combines TRBV4-3 with TRBJ1-1, with D maybe TRBD1 (5 bases). Between the trimmed V and J ends, which lost 4 bases and 1 base, there was a span of 10 bases. CDR3 length: 14 amino acids. CDR1 is LGHNA and CDR2 is YSLEER in the germline V gene. The CDR3, as DNA: TGCGCCAGCAGCCTGTCGACAGAGAACACTGAAGCTTTCTTT. Its translation: CASSLSTENTEAFF.

This chain uses TRBV6-5 with TRBJ1-2; 11 bases line up with TRBD1. Germline trimming cut 5 bases from V and 4 bases from J; bases unmatched to any gene: 6. Germline values: CDR1 MNHEY, CDR2 SVGAGI. This CDR3 is 15 amino acids long. The CDR3 DNA is TGTGCCAGCAGTCAACGGACAGGGGGCACCTATGGCTACACCTTC. Translating it yields CASSQRTGGTYGYTF.

The rearrangement joins TRBV4-3 to TRBJ1-1, with D perhaps TRBD1 (5 bases). V shed 1 base and J shed 1 base, with 10 bases lying between them. Germline CDR1 and CDR2: LGHNA and YSLEER. This CDR3 spans 15 amino acids. The CDR3 here is CASSQAPGGNTEAFF. The CDR3 nucleotides are TGCGCCAGCAGCCAAGCCCCGGGGGGGAACACTGAAGCTTTCTTT.

Judged by abundance, this clone is medium-sized. The chain uses TRBV4-1 and TRBJ1-6; no firm D call. The length of the CDR3 is 16 residues. V lost 4 bases and J lost 4, with 14 bases in between. Germline CDR1 reads MGHRA; CDR2 reads YSYEKL. CDR3 sequence: CASSPIGREYNSPLHF. Here the CDR3 DNA reads TGCGCCAGCAGCCCCATTGGACGGGAATATAATTCACCCCTCCACTTT.

The rearrangement links TRBV5-1 to TRBJ2-2; weak D call: TRBD2 (6 bases). Germline CDR1 and CDR2: SGHRS and YFSETQ. The V and J ends lost 5 bases and 0 bases respectively, with 14 bases between them. The CDR3 is 16 residues long. This chain's CDR3 is CASRPAGTANTGELFF. The DNA for the CDR3 is TGCGCCAGCAGACCTGCCGGGACTGCGAACACCGGGGAGCTGTTTTTT. Filled out from reference TRBV5-1 and TRBJ2-2, the complete variable domain reads KAGVTQTPRYLIKTRGQQVTLSCSPISGHRSVSWYQQTPGQGLQFLFEYFSETQRNKGNFPGRFSGRQFSNSRSEMNVSTLELGDSALYLCASRPAGTANTGELFFGEGSRLTVL.

As DNA, the CDR3 is TGTGCCAGCAGTCTCTCCAGGGGGAGGTACGAGCAGTACTTC. It encodes CASSLSRGRYEQYF. The chain joins TRBV28 to TRBJ2-7; a weak D match, TRBD1 (7 bases). Germline CDR1 MDHEN, CDR2 SYDVKM. V was cut by 5 bases and J by 4 bases, with 15 bases left in between. CDR3 length: 14 amino acids. The whole variable domain, filled in from reference TRBV28 and TRBJ2-7, reads DVKVTQSSRYLVKRTGEKVFLECVQDMDHENMFWYRQDPGLGLRLIYFSYDVKMKEKGDIPEGYSVSREKKERFSLILESASTNQTSMYLCASSLSRGRYEQYFGPGTRLTVT.

This clone was observed once. The genes are TRBV7-2 and TRBJ2-7, with 8 bases fitting TRBD2. Trimming cost V 2 bases and J 7 bases; bases outside gene matches: 10. CDR1 and CDR2 from the germline V gene are SGHTA and FQGNSA. CDR3 length: 15 residues. In DNA, the CDR3 is TGTGCCAGCAGCTTAAGGGCGGGGGGTTTACGGGAGCAGTACTTC. Amino acid sequence: CASSLRAGGLREQYF.

This clone has just a few counts. The chain joins TRBV7-2 to TRBJ2-2; 13 bases align to TRBD2. J was trimmed by 8 bases and V by 5 bases; bases with no gene match: 5. The CDR3 loop spans 15 amino acids. Germline V gene sequence: CDR1 SGHTA, CDR2 FQGNSA. CDR3 DNA sequence: TGTGCCAGCAGCCGGGGACTAGCGGGACGGGGGGAGCTGTTTTTT. It translates to CASSRGLAGRGELFF.

The gene calls are TRBV6-6 and TRBJ2-7; 8 bases are shared with TRBD1. In germline, CDR1 is MNHNY, CDR2 SVGAGI (reference sequence). Trimming cost V 6 bases and J 0 bases; bases outside gene matches: 4. This CDR3 comprises 14 residues. The CDR3 region is CASSRGQGSYEQYF. The CDR3, as DNA: TGTGCCAGCAGCCGTGGACAGGGCTCCTACGAGCAGTACTTC.

V gene TRBV6-1 combines with J gene TRBJ2-5, with 7 bases matching TRBD1. The CDR3 extends over 16 amino acids. Looked up from germline, CDR1 is MNHNS and CDR2 is SASEGT. V was pared by 3 bases and J by 0 bases, with 7 bases of the junction left unmatched. DNA of the CDR3: TGTGCCAGCAGTGACATAGGGGGCACGTACCAAGAGACCCAGTACTTC. It codes for CASSDIGGTYQETQYF.

This chain uses TRBV5-6 with TRBJ2-1; 9 bases line up with TRBD1. This CDR3 has 14 amino acids. Per germline, CDR1 SGHDT and CDR2 YYEEEE. Trimming cost V 3 bases and J 5 bases; bases outside gene matches: 3. The CDR3 region is CASSWGDRDNEQFF. The DNA for the CDR3 is TGTGCCAGCAGCTGGGGGGACAGGGACAATGAGCAGTTCTTC.

The chain links TRBV5-1 to TRBJ2-7, with 10 bases aligning to TRBD1. The CDR3 spans 16 residues. Germline V gene data show CDR1 as SGHRS and CDR2 as YFSETQ. The J segment lost 2 bases and the V segment lost 0 bases, leaving 5 bases of the junction unmatched. This chain's CDR3 is CASSLATGGIAYEQYF. The CDR3 bases are TGCGCCAGCAGCTTGGCGACAGGGGGCATCGCCTACGAGCAGTACTTC.